This TCR beta chain was captured in a study of cytomegalovirus exposure and HLA in healthy donors. Study-wide results and caveats: It was reportedly the case that the classifier diagnosed cytomegalovirus status with high specificity and sensitivity. TCR clusters originating in the first cohort tended to co-occur in the roughly 130 validation repertoires, according to a later analysis.

TCRdb's copy holds only in-frame clones and misses some; the assay was immunoSEQ multiplex PCR. The sample consists of some 69,000 clones, 96% of them appearing once. The germline CDR1 and CDR2 sequences are SGHAT and FQNNGV. V lost 6 bases, J lost 0 bases, and 18 bases lay in between. This CDR3 comprises 16 residues. An approximately 120-subject validation cohort, separate from the approximately 700-subject first cohort, supplied the donors. A note on this clone: What it recognizes is unknown.

The sample consisted of PBMCs. This TCR was sampled from a young woman in good health and CMV-seropositive. This chain links TRBV11-2 with TRBJ2-7; the D is unclear. CDR3 sequence: CASSQRSYGDSYEQYF. CDR3 DNA: TGTGCCAGCAGTCAAAGGAGTTATGGTGACTCCTACGAGCAGTACTTC.